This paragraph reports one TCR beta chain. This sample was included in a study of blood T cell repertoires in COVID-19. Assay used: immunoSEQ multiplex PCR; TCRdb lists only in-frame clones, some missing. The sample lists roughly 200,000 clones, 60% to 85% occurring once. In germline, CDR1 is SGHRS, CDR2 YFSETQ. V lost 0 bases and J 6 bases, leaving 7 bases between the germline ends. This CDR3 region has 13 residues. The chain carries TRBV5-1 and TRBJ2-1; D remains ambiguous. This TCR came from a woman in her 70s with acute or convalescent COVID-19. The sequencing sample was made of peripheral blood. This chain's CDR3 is CASSLVTGNEQFF. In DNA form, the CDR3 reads TGCGCCAGCAGCTTGGTTACCGGCAATGAGCAGTTCTTC.